The sequence of this T cell receptor beta chain was determined in a study of T cell responses to AZD1222 COVID-19 vaccine (dated by TCRdb to the early 2020s). In the study overall: A total of 233 trial participants underwent TCR sequencing, of whom nearly 210 received two doses of AZD1222 and about 25 received two doses of the MenACWY control vaccine. Trial participants were enrolled by age into subgroups of 18-55, 56-69 and 70-plus years, and around 150, 28 and 57 TCR-sequenced participants, respectively, were included in these subgroups. On the study overall, not on this receptor specifically: Reportedly, almost half of the unique spike-specific TCRs recognized epitopes lying outside the regions that are mutated in the B.1.351 and B.1.1.7 variants. After two AZD1222 doses, both the breadth and the depth of spike-specific TCRs were significantly higher than at day 0 and than in MenACWY recipients. The vaccine-associated CD4 TCRs covered the entire spike protein, and the dominant responses fell in regions 160-218 and 743-854. Participants were mostly white British and included more females than males, and it was suggested by the authors that clonal diversity may have been underestimated. The 56-69-year group was small, and its depth increase did not reach significance, likely because of low power. No day 14 peak-response samples were available, so repertoires were characterized only after the peak T cell response. Conclusions about previously exposed vaccinees are limited because only six or seven AZD1222 recipients were SARS-CoV-2 seropositive at baseline.

About this clone: It lacks a known antigen. Qualities for individual bases were not recorded, and no much larger clone is one base off.

The intended sense of this specimen's time point label: baseline before first vaccination. The sample's treatment or condition label, in plain terms: meningococcal conjugate vaccine given as trial control. Vaccinee samples came from UK trials COV001 and COV002, including a single-blind randomized controlled phase 2/3 trial of AZD1222 (ChAdOx1 nCoV-19) in healthy adults. Trial participant PBMC samples were collected at day 0 and day 28 after the second dose for TCRbeta chain sequencing. The CDR3 regions of human TCRbeta chains were subjected to immunosequencing. As for the authors' bioinformatics: Repertoire TCRs were matched against a reference library of SARS-CoV-2-specific TCRs generated with the MIRA antigen-specificity platform. Breadth was defined as the fraction of unique TCRs that were SARS-CoV-2-associated, and depth was defined as the fraction of total T cells that were SARS-CoV-2-associated. Using the MIRA data, each spike-specific TCR was mapped to the spike region that the TCR reacts to and placed in a CD4 or CD8 class. Log10-transformed breadth and depth values were compared by one-way ANOVA with Sidak's multiple comparisons tests. TCRdb took over this immuneACCESS table, retaining in-frame rearrangements with V and J assigned. Such tables are incomplete; in checked studies, under half of the missing clones stem from an unresolved V gene, and the remainder is unexplained. D and trimming come from the DNA, and the V and J calls and clone size come from that table. The sample table holds about 150,000 clones, of which 80% to 85% were seen once. The leading ten clones occupy roughly 4.3% of the sample.

This TCR was recovered from an adult in good health. The sequencing used peripheral blood, collected on day 0 of MenACWY control vaccination.

The sequenced DNA: TGTGCCAGCCGGGCCAGCGTTAACTATGGCTACACCTTC. It is translated as CASRASVNYGYTF. This receptor chain uses TRBV7-9 and TRBJ1-2; there is no confident call for the D gene. Trimming costs V 8 bases and J 1 base, and their ends lie 11 bases apart. Via the germline V gene (reference sequence), CDR1 is SEHNR and CDR2 FQNEAQ. The CDR3 runs 13 residues from the cysteine to the phenylalanine. The read is trimmed to its CDR3 DNA, 39 bases read in frame from base 1.